Here is one TCR beta chain with its context. cDNA came from about 0.46 to 1 ug RNA primed by random hexamers. TCRdb re-called the immunoSEQ multiplex PCR reads with MiXCR, one entry per CDR3 protein. The table includes under 250,000 distinct CDR3 sequences, approximately 94% detected once. This sample stems from a study of CD8 T cells in Susac syndrome. Patients with Susac syndrome showed fulfilment of recently defined diagnostic criteria for definite or probable disease. The CDR3 loop spans 16 amino acids. Germline V gene lookup returns CDR1 GTSNPN and CDR2 SVGIG (reference sequence). The ends lost 0 bases at V and 9 bases at J; junction bases unmatched: 12.

The specimen was CD4+ T cells from PBMCs. The clonotype comes from a human donor with Susac syndrome. The genes are TRBV30 and TRBJ2-1, with 9 positions matching TRBD2. CDR3 protein: CAWSVRGLAGLGEQFF. CDR3 bases: TGTGCCTGGAGTGTACGGGGTCTAGCGGGGTTGGGTGAGCAGTTCTTC.